The next 21 T cell receptor beta chains were all read from a single sample in a study of shared clonotypes between healthy human individuals. Assay used: immunoSEQ multiplex PCR; TCRdb lists only in-frame clones, some missing. The repertoire holds about 500,000 clones, with approximately 77% as singletons. Sequenced input: PBMCs. Source of these receptors: a woman in her thirties or forties in good health. Some clones in this sample may be carry-over from other donors' samples.

Concerning this clone itself: A much larger clone sits a single nucleotide away, making a read error possible. J is TRBJ2-1 and V is TRBV5-1, with D hard to call. Germline V CDR1 and CDR2: SGHRS, YFSETQ. CDR3 length equals 15 residues. The CDR3 protein is CASSLDPGSYNEQLF. CDR3 sequence (DNA): TGCGCCAGCAGCTTGGACCCTGGTTCCTACAATGAGCAGCTCTTC.

The CDR3: CASSPTRNTQYF. For the CDR3, the DNA is TGTGCCAGCAGCCCAACGAGAAATACGCAGTATTTT. This chain uses TRBV14 with TRBJ2-3; D gene unclear. Deletions cut 4 bases from V and 7 bases from J, with 9 bases between. The CDR3 runs 12 residues. Germline assignment: CDR1 SGHDN and CDR2 FVKESK.

Notes on this clone: A far larger clone is a single base away, which makes a read error likely. The chain uses TRBV4-2 and TRBJ2-3; no firm D call. V was clipped by 1 base and J by 3 bases, with 11 bases between them. The CDR3 loop spans 15 amino acids. Per germline, CDR1 LGHNA and CDR2 YNFKEQ. CDR3: CASSQGSTATDTQYF. CDR3 DNA sequence: TGTGCCAGCAGCCAAGGAAGTACAGCAACAGATACGCAGTATTTT.

As to this clone: Other DNA sequences within the sample encode an identical CDR3. V gene TRBV7-2 combines with J gene TRBJ2-5; no reliable D call. CDR1 is SGHTA and CDR2 is FQGNSA in the germline V gene. The CDR3 has 12 amino acids. Trimming stripped 0 bases from V and 5 bases from J, with 4 bases between. CDR3 amino acids: CASSLARETQYF. The CDR3 DNA reads as TGTGCCAGCAGCTTAGCGCGGGAGACCCAGTACTTC.

This rearrangement joins TRBV30 to TRBJ2-1; TRBD2 matches at 8 bases. This CDR3 is 12 amino acids long. Unmatched junction bases numbered 5, after V lost 5 bases and J lost 8 bases. CDR1 and CDR2 (germline): GTSNPN, SVGIG (reference sequence). The CDR3 DNA reads TGTGCCTGGTCCGGGACTAGGGATGAGCAGTTCTTC. It encodes CAWSGTRDEQFF. The full variable domain, in which reference TRBV30 and TRBJ2-1 provide the parts outside the CDR3, is SQTIHQWPATLVQPVGSPLSLECTVEGTSNPNLYWYRQAAGRGLQLLFYSVGIGQISSEVPQNLSASRPQDRQFILSSKKLLLSDSGFYLCAWSGTRDEQFFGPGTRLTVL.

V is TRBV9 and J is TRBJ2-6, with 7 bases aligning to TRBD1. This CDR3 spans 17 amino acids. CDR1 SGDLS and CDR2 YYNGEE come from the germline V gene. The V and J ends lost 0 bases and 2 bases, in that order; junction bases with no gene match: 5. For the CDR3, the DNA is TGTGCCAGCAGCGTAGAGCCGACAGGGCCTGGGGCCAACGTCCTGACTTTC. This sequence encodes CASSVEPTGPGANVLTF.

The V and J genes are TRBV25-1 and TRBJ1-2; no reliable D call. Germline CDR1 reads MGHDK; CDR2 reads SYGVNS. This CDR3 is 12 amino acids long. The germline V and J ends were trimmed by 3 bases and 4 bases, with 6 bases remaining between them. The CDR3 spells CASSDGFYGYTF. In nucleotides, the CDR3 is TGTGCCAGCAGTGACGGCTTCTATGGCTACACCTTC.

V gene TRBV7-9 combines with J gene TRBJ1-1; D ambiguous. The CDR3 consists of 14 residues. Germline-derived CDR1 and CDR2 are SEHNR and FQNEAQ (reference sequence). V gave up 3 bases and J gave up 4 bases, with 12 bases separating them. CDR3 in amino acids: CASSFNKDGTEAFF. CDR3 DNA sequence: TGTGCCAGCAGCTTTAATAAGGATGGCACTGAAGCTTTCTTT.

This clone appeared once. A far larger clone is only one base removed, so a read error is likely. This chain connects TRBV30 to TRBJ2-5; perhaps D is TRBD1 or TRBD2 (5 bases each). CDR1 and CDR2 from the germline V gene are GTSNPN and SVGIG (reference sequence). This CDR3 has 16 residues. The CDR3 DNA sequence: TGTGCCTGGAGTGTACTGAAGGGGCAGAGGGCCTACGAGCAGCACTTC. Protein product: CAWSVLKGQRAYEQHF.

With regard to this clone: A far larger clone is one base from this, pointing to a likely read error. CDR3 loop: CAGSQDFPLRVHEQFF. CDR3 coding DNA: TGCGCCGGCAGCCAAGATTTCCCTTTGAGGGTTCATGAGCAGTTCTTC. The chain joins TRBV4-1 to TRBJ2-1; D is perhaps TRBD2 (5 bases). Germline V lookup: CDR1 MGHRA, CDR2 YSYEKL. The CDR3 covers 16 residues.

The sample holds a few counts of this clone. The chain joins TRBV7-9 to TRBJ2-6; D remains unclear. The length of the CDR3 is 13 residues. Germline V lookup: CDR1 SEHNR, CDR2 FQNEAQ (reference sequence). Trimming took 4 bases from V and 3 from J, leaving 4 bases between them. The CDR3 nucleotides are TGTGCCAGCAGCTCCCTTGGGGCCAACGTCCTGACTTTC. This translates into CASSSLGANVLTF. Together with reference TRBV7-9 and TRBJ2-6, the CDR3 gives the full variable domain: DTGVSQNPRHKITKRGQNVTFRCDPISEHNRLYWYRQTLGQGPEFLTYFQNEAQLEKSRLLSDRFSAERPKGSFSTLEIQRTEQGDSAMYLCASSSLGANVLTFGAGSRLTVL.

The J gene is TRBJ2-7, the V gene TRBV18; D gene ambiguous. Trimming shortened V by 1 base and J by 4 bases, and 8 bases separated the two germline ends. Germline CDR1 reads KGHSH; CDR2 reads LQKENI. The CDR3 consists of 13 residues. The CDR3 region has the DNA TGTGCCAGCTCACCACGACCCGGGTACGAGCAGTACTTC. It specifies CASSPRPGYEQYF.

The chain carries TRBV7-3 and TRBJ2-1, with D tentatively TRBD1 (6 bases). V dropped 4 bases and J dropped 4 bases, with 14 bases sitting between them. The CDR3 is made up of 15 amino acids. The germline V gene has CDR1 SGHTA and CDR2 FQGTGA. The chain's CDR3 is CASSSLGGVYNEQFF. The CDR3 nucleotides are TGTGCCAGCAGCTCCCTAGGGGGAGTTTACAATGAGCAGTTCTTC.

This chain uses TRBV7-8 with TRBJ1-5, with TRBD1 matching over 8 bases. The J segment lost 6 bases and the V segment lost 0 bases, leaving 7 bases of the junction unmatched. Germline V gene lookup returns CDR1 SGHVS and CDR2 FQNEAQ. This CDR3 is 16 amino acids long. The CDR3 here is CASSLAGQGLTQPQHF. The CDR3 DNA sequence: TGTGCCAGCAGCTTAGCCGGACAGGGACTTACTCAGCCCCAGCATTTT.

There are a few counts of this clone. The chain uses TRBV2 and TRBJ1-4, with D uncertain. The CDR3 has 14 amino acids. CDR1 is SNHLY and CDR2 is FYNNEI in the germline V gene. The V and J ends lost 6 bases and 5 bases respectively, with 13 bases between them. In DNA, the CDR3 is TGTGCCAGCAGGGGGAGGCGAGGGAATGAAAAACTGTTTTTT. It encodes CASRGRRGNEKLFF.

This clone was seen a handful of times. Germline and junction disagree at one end, which may indicate a read error. The chain has TRBV7-3 and TRBJ1-1, with TRBD1 matching 7 bases. The germline V gene encodes CDR1 SGHTA and CDR2 FQGTGA. There are 15 residues in the CDR3. The CDR3 protein is CASSLTGDMNTEAFF. As DNA, the CDR3 is TGTGCCAGCAGCCTAACAGGGGATATGAACACTGAAGCTTTCTTT.

The chain combines TRBV27 with TRBJ2-2; 10 bases are a match to TRBD2. This CDR3 contains 16 residues. Trimming cost V 4 bases and J 8 bases; bases outside gene matches: 10. Germline assignment: CDR1 MNHEY and CDR2 SMNVEV (reference sequence). CDR3: CASSSAGGLVKGELFF. The CDR3 region has the DNA TGTGCCAGCAGTTCAGCGGGAGGGCTCGTTAAGGGGGAGCTGTTTTTT.

The gene calls are TRBV10-1 and TRBJ2-2; D is perhaps TRBD2 (6 bases). V was pared by 5 bases and J by 3 bases, with 7 bases between. The CDR3 loop spans 13 amino acids. The germline CDR1 and CDR2 sequences are WNHNN and SYGVQD (reference sequence). CDR3 bases: TGCGCCAGCAGTCCTAGCGACACCGGGGAGCTGTTTTTT. Protein product: CASSPSDTGELFF.

This clone has more than one count but fewer than ten. This chain uses TRBV10-1 with TRBJ2-2, with 7 bases matching TRBD2. Looked up from germline, CDR1 is WNHNN and CDR2 is SYGVQD (reference sequence). The CDR3 sequence is 13 residues long. The ends lost 6 bases at V and 6 bases at J; junction bases unmatched: 4. The CDR3 DNA is TGCGCCAGCAGCCCCGGACTAGCCGGGGAGCTGTTTTTT. As protein: CASSPGLAGELFF.

The table lists this clone with a count of one. The CDR3 is CASSTPGGPYTEAFF. The CDR3 DNA sequence: TGTGCCAGCAGTACCCCCGGGGGCCCGTACACTGAAGCTTTCTTT. This chain links TRBV28 with TRBJ1-1; the D gene is possibly TRBD1 (6 bases). Germline V gene data show CDR1 as MDHEN and CDR2 as SYDVKM. V lost 5 bases, J lost 3 bases, and 16 bases lay in between. The CDR3 covers 15 residues.

J is TRBJ2-2 and V is TRBV28, with D perhaps matching TRBD1 (5 bases). Germline CDR1 is MDHEN and CDR2 is SYDVKM. CDR3 length: 14 residues. V lost 6 bases and J 5 bases, leaving 13 bases between the germline ends. The CDR3 bases are TGTGCCAGCAGGACCGGTCAGGGTACCGGGGAGCTGTTTTTT. It yields the protein CASRTGQGTGELFF. The variable domain in full, with the rest retrieved from reference TRBV28 and TRBJ2-2, is DVKVTQSSRYLVKRTGEKVFLECVQDMDHENMFWYRQDPGLGLRLIYFSYDVKMKEKGDIPEGYSVSREKKERFSLILESASTNQTSMYLCASRTGQGTGELFFGEGSRLTVL.